A single sample gave rise to the 8 T cell receptor beta chains below, sequenced in a study of CXCR3-negative and CXCR3-positive naive CD8 T cells. Each TRB cDNA library was prepared by 5' RACE (with UMI labels). With the 5' RACE reads reprocessed, TCRdb shows one record per CDR3 protein and no DNA. The sample has about 9,600 distinct CDR3 sequences. The source material was naive CXCR3- CD8+ T cells from blood. Subset described: CD45RO-CCR7+CD27+CD95- naive CD8+ T cells lacking CXCR3 (TNR3-). The receptors stem from a human donor in good health. Some clones in this sample may be carry-over from other donors' samples.

The rearrangement links TRBV20-1 to TRBJ1-6; TCRdb's D call, TRBD1, is unchecked because there is no DNA. This CDR3 has 15 amino acids. Germline V gives CDR1 DFQATT, CDR2 SNEGSKA (reference sequence). The CDR3 here is CSARDRDRGDSPIHF.

The chain is built from TRBV5-1 and TRBJ2-7; TCRdb names TRBD2, which stays unverified in the absence of DNA. Germline CDR1 reads SGHRS; CDR2 reads YFSETQ. The CDR3 is 14 amino acids. CDR3 amino acids: CASSPGSGIYEQYF.

This clonotype registers medium-sized by frequency. The chain employs TRBV20-1 and TRBJ2-7. Germline-derived CDR1 and CDR2 are DFQATT and SNEGSKA (reference sequence). The CDR3 has 15 amino acids. This CDR3 reads CSAPPTSTPFYEQYF.

This clonotype counts as medium-sized (0.01 to 0.1%) by frequency. The chain employs TRBV5-1 and TRBJ2-7; the D call from TCRdb, TRBD2, cannot be confirmed without DNA. The CDR3 spans 15 residues. Germline CDR1 reads SGHRS; CDR2 reads YFSETQ. The CDR3 loop reads CASSLPPSGRVEQYF. The variable domain in full, completed from reference TRBV5-1 and TRBJ2-7, reads KAGVTQTPRYLIKTRGQQVTLSCSPISGHRSVSWYQQTPGQGLQFLFEYFSETQRNKGNFPGRFSGRQFSNSRSEMNVSTLELGDSALYLCASSLPPSGRVEQYFGPGTRLTVT.

The V and J genes are TRBV11-3 and TRBJ2-3; absent DNA, TCRdb's TRBD1 call cannot be checked. Germline CDR1 and CDR2: SGHNT and YENEEA. The CDR3 extends over 16 amino acids. The chain's CDR3 is CASSLEGAVSTDTQYF.

Measured by frequency, this clonotype is medium-sized. V and J are TRBV12-3 or TRBV12-4 and TRBJ2-1. The CDR3 length is 13 residues. This chain's CDR3 is CASSLIGHNEQFF.

This clonotype shows up as medium-sized by frequency. The genes are TRBV7-6 and TRBJ2-7; TCRdb's D call, TRBD2, is unchecked because there is no DNA. The CDR3 runs to 15 residues. Germline V CDR1 and CDR2: SGHVS, FNYEAQ. CDR3: CASSAGTSGSGEQYF.

The chain carries TRBV23-1 and TRBJ2-5; TCRdb's D call of TRBD1 is untestable without DNA. TRBV23-1 counts as an open reading frame of uncertain function. The CDR3 contains 14 residues. This CDR3 reads CASSPRRIRETQYF.